This TCR beta chain appears in the sequencing data of a study of cytomegalovirus exposure and HLA in healthy donors. There are a few counts of this clone. The PCR ran on 60 Vbeta and 13 Jbeta primers. Profiling relied on immunoSEQ multiplex PCR, and the TCRdb table lists in-frame clones only, not all of them. The sample contains fewer than 250,000 clones, around 79% of which appear only once. The sequenced material came from PBMCs. The sequence came from a woman between 18 and 30 years old in good health and CMV-seronegative.

In DNA form, the CDR3 reads TGTGCCAGCAGTTCCGGGACATTATCCTACGAGCAGTACTTC. As protein: CASSSGTLSYEQYF. J is TRBJ2-7 and V is TRBV6-6, with TRBD1 as a possible D gene (6 bases). V lost 4 bases and J lost 1, with 11 bases in between. Germline V gene lookup returns CDR1 MNHNY and CDR2 SVGAGI (reference sequence). The CDR3 runs 14 residues.